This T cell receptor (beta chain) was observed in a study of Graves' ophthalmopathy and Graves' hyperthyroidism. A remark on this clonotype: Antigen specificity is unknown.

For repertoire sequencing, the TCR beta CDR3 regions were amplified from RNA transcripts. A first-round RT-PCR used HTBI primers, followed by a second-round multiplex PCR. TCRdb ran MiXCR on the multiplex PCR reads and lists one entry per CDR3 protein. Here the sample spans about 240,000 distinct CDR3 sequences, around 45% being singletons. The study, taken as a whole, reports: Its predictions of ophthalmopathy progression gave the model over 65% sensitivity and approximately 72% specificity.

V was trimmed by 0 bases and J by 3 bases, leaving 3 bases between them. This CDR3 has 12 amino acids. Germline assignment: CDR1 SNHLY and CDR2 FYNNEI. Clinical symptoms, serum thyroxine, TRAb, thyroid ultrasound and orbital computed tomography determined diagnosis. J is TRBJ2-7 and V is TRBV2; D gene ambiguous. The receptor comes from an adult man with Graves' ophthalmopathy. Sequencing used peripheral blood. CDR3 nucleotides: TGTGCCAGCAGTGAAGCGTTCTACGAGCAGTACTTC. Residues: CASSEAFYEQYF.